This entry describes one T cell receptor (beta chain). The sample originates from a study of shared clonotypes between healthy human individuals. V lost 0 bases and J lost 4; bases outside the gene matches: 3. Looked up from germline, CDR1 is MNHEY and CDR2 is SVGAGI. CDR3 length: 15 amino acids. Every subset had its genomic DNA shared out evenly among several immunoSEQ plates. The method was immunoSEQ multiplex PCR; TCRdb's version includes in-frame clones alone and lacks a portion of them. The sample yields over a million clones, around 82% seen once. The clonotype originates from a man in his late teens or twenties in good health. Some clones in this sample may be carry-over from other donors' samples. The chain employs TRBV6-5 and TRBJ2-1, with 7 bases matching TRBD2. Sequencing input: memory CD4+ T cells from PBMCs. Indicated subset: CD45RA-negative fraction. The CDR3 here is CASSYSSGTYNEQFF. The DNA for the CDR3 is TGTGCCAGCAGTTACTCAAGCGGGACTTACAATGAGCAGTTCTTC.